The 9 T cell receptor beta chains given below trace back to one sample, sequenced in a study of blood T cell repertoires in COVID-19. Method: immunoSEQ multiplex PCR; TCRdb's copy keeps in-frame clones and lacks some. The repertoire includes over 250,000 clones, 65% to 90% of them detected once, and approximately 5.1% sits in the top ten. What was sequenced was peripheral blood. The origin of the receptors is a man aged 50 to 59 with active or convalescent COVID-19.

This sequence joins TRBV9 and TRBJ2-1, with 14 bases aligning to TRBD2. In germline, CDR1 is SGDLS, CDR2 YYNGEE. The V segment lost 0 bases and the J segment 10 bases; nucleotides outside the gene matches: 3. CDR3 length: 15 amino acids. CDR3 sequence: CASSVGGLAGVEQFF. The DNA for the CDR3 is TGTGCCAGCAGCGTAGGGGGACTAGCGGGAGTCGAGCAGTTCTTC.

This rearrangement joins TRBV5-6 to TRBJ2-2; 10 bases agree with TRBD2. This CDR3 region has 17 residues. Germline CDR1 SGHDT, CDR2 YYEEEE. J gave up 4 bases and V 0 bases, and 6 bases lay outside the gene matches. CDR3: CASSLGVAGGPTGELFF. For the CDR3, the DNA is TGTGCCAGCAGCTTGGGAGTAGCGGGAGGCCCCACCGGGGAGCTGTTTTTT.

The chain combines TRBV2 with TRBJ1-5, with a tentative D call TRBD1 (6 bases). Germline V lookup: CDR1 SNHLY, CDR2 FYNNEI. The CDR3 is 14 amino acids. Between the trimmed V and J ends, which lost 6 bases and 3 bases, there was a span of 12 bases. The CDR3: CASSPGQTNQPQHF. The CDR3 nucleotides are TGTGCCAGCAGCCCGGGACAAACCAATCAGCCCCAGCATTTT.

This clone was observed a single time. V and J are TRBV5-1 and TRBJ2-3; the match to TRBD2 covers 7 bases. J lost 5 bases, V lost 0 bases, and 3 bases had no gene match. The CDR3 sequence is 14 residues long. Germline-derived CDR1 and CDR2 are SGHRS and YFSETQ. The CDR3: CASSLEASGDTQYF. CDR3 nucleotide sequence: TGCGCCAGCAGCTTGGAGGCTAGCGGAGATACGCAGTATTTT.

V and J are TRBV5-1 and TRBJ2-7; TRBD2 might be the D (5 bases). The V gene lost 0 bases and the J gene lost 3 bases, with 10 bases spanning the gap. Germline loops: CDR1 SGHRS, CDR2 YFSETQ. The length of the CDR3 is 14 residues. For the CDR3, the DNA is TGCGCCAGCAGCTTGGGTCCCGGGAACTACGAGCAGTACTTC. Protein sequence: CASSLGPGNYEQYF.

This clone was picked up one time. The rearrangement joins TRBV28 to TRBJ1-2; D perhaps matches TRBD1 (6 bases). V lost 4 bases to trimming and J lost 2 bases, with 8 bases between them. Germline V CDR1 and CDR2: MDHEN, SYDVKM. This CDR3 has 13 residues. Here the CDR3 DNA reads TGTGCCAGCAGTTGGGGGCTAAACTATGGCTACACCTTC. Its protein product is CASSWGLNYGYTF.

CDR3 coding DNA: TGTGCCACCCAGCGGGAGGGCCGGAATGAGCAGTTCTTC. It specifies CATQREGRNEQFF. The V and J genes are TRBV12-3 or TRBV12-4 and TRBJ2-1; 10 nucleotides line up with TRBD2. V trimming: 10 bases; J trimming: 7 bases; junction bases outside the gene matches: 7. The CDR3 spans 13 residues.

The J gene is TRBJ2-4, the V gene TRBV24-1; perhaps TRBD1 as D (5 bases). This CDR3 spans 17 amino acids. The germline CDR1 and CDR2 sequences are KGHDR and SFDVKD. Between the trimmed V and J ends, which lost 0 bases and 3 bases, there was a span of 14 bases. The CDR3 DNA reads TGTGCCACCAGTGATTTGCCTGGGCCCACAGGCAAAAACATTCAGTACTTC. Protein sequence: CATSDLPGPTGKNIQYF.

The CDR3 sequence is CASSLVGTAGNTEAFF. In nucleotides, the CDR3 is TGCGCCAGCAGCTTGGTCGGGACAGCCGGGAACACTGAAGCTTTCTTT. The chain is built from TRBV5-1 and TRBJ1-1, with 7 bases identical to TRBD1. Germline V gene data show CDR1 as SGHRS and CDR2 as YFSETQ. CDR3 size: 16 residues. The V and J ends lost 0 bases and 1 base, in that order; junction bases with no gene match: 6.